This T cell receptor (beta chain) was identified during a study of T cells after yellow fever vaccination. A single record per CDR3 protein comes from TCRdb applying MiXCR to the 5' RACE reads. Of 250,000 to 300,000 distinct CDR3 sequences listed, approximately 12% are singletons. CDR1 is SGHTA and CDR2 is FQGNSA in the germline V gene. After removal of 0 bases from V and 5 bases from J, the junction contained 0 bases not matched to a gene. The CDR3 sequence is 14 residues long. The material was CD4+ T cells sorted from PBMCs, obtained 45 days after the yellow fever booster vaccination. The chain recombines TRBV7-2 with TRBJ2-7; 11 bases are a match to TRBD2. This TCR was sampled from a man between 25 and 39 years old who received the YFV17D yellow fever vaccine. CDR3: CASSLASGRDEQYF. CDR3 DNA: TGTGCCAGCAGCTTAGCTAGCGGGAGGGACGAGCAGTACTTC.